Below, one T cell receptor beta chain is given with its context. The data belong to a study of blood T cell repertoires in COVID-19. Profiled with immunoSEQ multiplex PCR; TCRdb holds only in-frame clones, not every one. Here the sample spans about 180,000 clones, 86% being singletons. Input material: peripheral blood. This clonotype originated in a man in his fifties or sixties with active or convalescent COVID-19.

The CDR3 spells CASSTTGGGNTIYF. In DNA form, the CDR3 reads TGTGCCAGCAGCACCACAGGGGGAGGAAACACCATATATTTT. V usage is TRBV28 and J usage is TRBJ1-3; 8 nucleotides line up with TRBD1. This CDR3 is 14 amino acids long. V gave up 6 bases and J gave up 4 bases; unmatched junction bases: 5. The germline CDR1 and CDR2 sequences are MDHEN and SYDVKM.